This T cell receptor (beta chain) was recorded in a study of graft-versus-host responses after intestinal transplantation. About the research overall: Following induction with anti-thymocyte globulin, all recipients were given tacrolimus and steroids for about 3 years.

To note about this clone: The antigen is unknown.

The germline gives CDR1 MNHEY, CDR2 SMNVEV (reference sequence). Trimming removed 2 bases from V and 4 bases from J, with 8 bases in between. The CDR3 has 13 amino acids. Overall study findings and caveats: GvH clonotypes were identified within recipient marrow, with a subset emerging first in ileum or blood.

Repertoires were generated with immunoSEQ multiplex PCR, while TCRdb's copy carries only in-frame clones and drops some. This sample has tens of thousands of clones, with approximately 89% found just once. This sequence joins TRBV27 and TRBJ1-2; D might be TRBD1 (6 bases). The specimen comprised unstimulated CD8+ T cells sorted from spleen or lymph node cells, sampled before transplant. The sequence came from a human donor who was the organ donor for an intestinal transplant. CDR3 loop: CASSLQGSYGYTF. CDR3 nucleotides: TGTGCCAGCAGTTTACAGGGGAGCTATGGCTACACCTTC.